These 31 T cell receptor beta chains were all obtained from the same sample, sequenced in a study of shared clonotypes between healthy human individuals. Data came from immunoSEQ multiplex PCR; TCRdb stores just in-frame clones and leaves some out. The sample lists 1.5 million to 1.9 million clones, roughly 98% occurring once. The sample comprised naive CD4+ T cells sorted from blood. Subset specified: CD45RA+ positively selected. These receptors all come from a man younger than 45 in good health.

J is TRBJ2-5 and V is TRBV27; D is ambiguous. This CDR3 has 14 amino acids. Germline lookup yields CDR1 MNHEY and CDR2 SMNVEV (reference sequence). V dropped 5 bases and J dropped 0 bases, with 10 bases sitting between them. The CDR3 region is CASSPRANQETQYF. DNA of the CDR3: TGTGCCAGCAGTCCCCGGGCGAACCAAGAGACCCAGTACTTC.

This rearrangement joins TRBV15 to TRBJ2-7; D is uncertain. CDR1 is LNHNV, CDR2 YYDKDF, per germline (reference sequence). Trimming shortened V by 2 bases and J by 1 base, and 3 bases separated the two germline ends. This CDR3 spans 12 amino acids. The chain's CDR3 is CATSRPSYEQYF. DNA of the CDR3: TGTGCCACCAGCAGACCTTCCTACGAGCAGTACTTC. The entire variable domain, with the rest obtained from reference TRBV15 and TRBJ2-7, is as follows: DAMVIQNPRYQVTQFGKPVTLSCSQTLNHNVMYWYQQKSSQAPKLLFHYYDKDFNNEADTPDNFQSRRPNTSFCFLDIRSPGLGDTAMYLCATSRPSYEQYFGPGTRLTVT.

The genes are TRBV6-1 and TRBJ2-4; maybe TRBD2 (5 bases). This CDR3 comprises 15 residues. Germline CDR1 and CDR2: MNHNS and SASEGT. V was clipped by 4 bases and J by 0 bases, with 10 bases between them. The CDR3 DNA follows: TGTGCCAGCAGTGGCCGAGGGTTAGCCAAAAACATTCAGTACTTC. Translated: CASSGRGLAKNIQYF.

The chain links TRBV10-3 to TRBJ1-1, with TRBD1 identical over 8 bases. This CDR3 has 16 residues. The V gene end was trimmed by 6 bases and the J gene end by 2 bases; junction bases not matched to a gene: 11. The germline gives CDR1 ENHRY, CDR2 SYGVKD. CDR3 sequence: CAIRTNRGSFNTEAFF. The DNA of the CDR3 is TGTGCCATCAGGACAAACAGGGGGAGCTTCAACACTGAAGCTTTCTTT.

The rearrangement uses TRBV18 and TRBJ2-3; D may be TRBD2 (5 bases). The CDR3 sequence is 17 residues long. Trimming took off 6 bases at V and 1 base at J, with 20 bases between the two ends. The germline V gene encodes CDR1 KGHSH and CDR2 LQKENI. CDR3 nucleotides: TGTGCCAGCTCCCCAATTCCGGGAACATGGGGCACAGATACGCAGTATTTT. Its translation is CASSPIPGTWGTDTQYF.

This clone is a singleton in its sample. Other DNA variants within this sample encode the same CDR3. The chain has TRBV6-6 and TRBJ2-3, with unresolved D. This CDR3 is built from 12 residues. Trimming pared 1 base from V and 6 bases from J, leaving 5 bases between. The V gene's germline CDR1 is MNHNY and CDR2 SVGAGI (reference sequence). In DNA form, the CDR3 reads TGTGCCAGCAGTTACTTGGCGGATACGCAGTATTTT. Its protein product is CASSYLADTQYF.

The chain uses TRBV6-5 and TRBJ1-1, with 8 bases matching TRBD1. V was pared by 4 bases and J by 13 bases, with 11 bases of the junction left unmatched. Germline loops: CDR1 MNHEY, CDR2 SVGAGI. The CDR3 covers 13 residues. CDR3: CASSFGQGLRHFF. Here the CDR3 DNA reads TGTGCCAGCAGTTTTGGACAGGGCTTAAGACATTTCTTT.

The chain carries TRBV4-3 and TRBJ1-4; D uncertain. This CDR3 is built from 14 residues. Germline V lookup: CDR1 LGHNA, CDR2 YSLEER. Trimming cost V 0 bases and J 7 bases, with 9 bases left between them. The CDR3 bases are TGCGCCAGCAGCCAAGATTTGTGGGGTGAAAAACTGTTTTTT. It specifies CASSQDLWGEKLFF.

This rearrangement joins TRBV5-1 to TRBJ2-7; D is possibly TRBD1 (6 bases). The CDR3 covers 14 residues. Trimming cost V 4 bases and J 5 bases, with 16 bases left between them. Per the germline V gene, CDR1 is SGHRS and CDR2 is YFSETQ. This chain's CDR3 is CASSDKQGIDEQYF. In DNA form, the CDR3 reads TGCGCCAGCAGCGACAAACAGGGTATTGACGAGCAGTACTTC.

The J gene is TRBJ1-1, the V gene TRBV10-2; D not resolved. This CDR3 region has 16 residues. Trimming shortened V by 0 bases and J by 6 bases, and 17 bases separated the two germline ends. Germline CDR1 is WSHSY and CDR2 is SAAADI. The CDR3 reads CASSESAYKPTSEAFF. The CDR3 DNA follows: TGCGCCAGCAGTGAGTCGGCTTACAAACCGACCTCTGAAGCTTTCTTT.

The chain is built from TRBV18 and TRBJ2-1; D assignment may be TRBD1 or TRBD2 (5 bases each). The CDR3 spans 16 residues. With 1 base removed from V and 7 bases from J, the gap between germline ends came to 17 bases. The germline V gene encodes CDR1 KGHSH and CDR2 LQKENI. CDR3 loop: CASSPLPLTGANEQFF. The CDR3 bases are TGTGCCAGCTCACCACTTCCATTAACCGGGGCGAATGAGCAGTTCTTC.

Only one count was recorded for this clone. J is TRBJ1-1 and V is TRBV7-6, with 7 bases identical to TRBD1. Germline V gives CDR1 SGHVS, CDR2 FNYEAQ. This CDR3 region has 16 residues. The V segment lost 1 base and the J segment 0 bases; nucleotides outside the gene matches: 5. The CDR3 here is CASSLGTQGLNTEAFF. The CDR3 bases are TGTGCCAGCAGCTTAGGGACACAGGGGTTGAACACTGAAGCTTTCTTT.

V gene TRBV2 combines with J gene TRBJ2-5; 7 bases match TRBD1. Per germline, CDR1 SNHLY and CDR2 FYNNEI. This CDR3 contains 14 residues. V lost 4 bases and J lost 3; bases outside the gene matches: 5. CDR3 region: CASSVGQYEETQYF. CDR3 nucleotide sequence: TGTGCCAGCAGTGTGGGACAGTATGAAGAGACCCAGTACTTC.

The chain combines TRBV5-4 with TRBJ2-1; D may correspond to TRBD1 or TRBD2 (5 bases each). This CDR3 comprises 14 residues. V was cut by 5 bases and J by 7 bases, with 16 bases left in between. In germline, CDR1 is SGHNT, CDR2 YYREEE (reference sequence). CDR3 protein: CASRTGTPENEQFF. CDR3 in DNA: TGTGCCAGCAGGACCGGGACGCCCGAGAATGAGCAGTTCTTC. Complete variable domain (other parts from reference TRBV5-4 and TRBJ2-1): ETGVTQSPTHLIKTRGQQVTLRCSSQSGHNTVSWYQQALGQGPQFIFQYYREEENGRGNFPPRFSGLQFPNYSSELNVNALELDDSALYLCASRTGTPENEQFFGPGTRLTVL.

The chain carries TRBV7-2 and TRBJ1-5; D gene ambiguous. Trimming removed 1 base at V and 3 bases at J, with 10 bases between. The CDR3 sequence is 15 residues long. Germline assignment: CDR1 SGHTA and CDR2 FQGNSA. The CDR3 nucleotides read TGTGCCAGCAGCTTAGGGCCCGGCGTCAATCAGCCCCAGCATTTT. Encoded protein: CASSLGPGVNQPQHF.

The chain joins TRBV7-9 to TRBJ2-1, with a possible D match to TRBD2 (5 bases). Trimming stripped 3 bases from V and 0 bases from J, with 12 bases between. CDR3 length: 16 amino acids. CDR1 and CDR2 (germline): SEHNR, FQNEAQ (reference sequence). The CDR3 DNA is TGTGCCAGCAGCTTCTTCGGGATCGGCTCCTACAATGAGCAGTTCTTC. Protein: CASSFFGIGSYNEQFF. The variable domain in full, completed from reference TRBV7-9 and TRBJ2-1, reads DTGVSQNPRHKITKRGQNVTFRCDPISEHNRLYWYRQTLGQGPEFLTYFQNEAQLEKSRLLSDRFSAERPKGSFSTLEIQRTEQGDSAMYLCASSFFGIGSYNEQFFGPGTRLTVL.

The chain has TRBV6-5 and TRBJ1-2; maybe TRBD1 (5 bases). The CDR3 has 14 residues. Trimming pared 6 bases from V and 1 base from J, leaving 12 bases between. Germline CDR1 is MNHEY and CDR2 is SVGAGI. CDR3 sequence reads: CASRAPTDNYGYTF. The CDR3 DNA is TGTGCCAGCAGGGCCCCGACAGATAACTATGGCTACACCTTC.

The chain couples TRBV25-1 to TRBJ2-3; D is possibly TRBD1 (6 bases). Per germline, CDR1 MGHDK and CDR2 SYGVNS. This CDR3 region has 15 residues. V lost 1 base and J lost 4, with 12 bases in between. CDR3 region: CASSEWVGAPDTQYF. CDR3 bases: TGTGCCAGCAGTGAATGGGTGGGGGCCCCAGATACGCAGTATTTT.

The chain joins TRBV5-6 to TRBJ2-1; 7 positions agree with TRBD2. This CDR3 has 18 residues. J lost 3 bases, V lost 4 bases, and 16 bases had no gene match. Per germline, CDR1 SGHDT and CDR2 YYEEEE. CDR3 loop: CASSVVLGRTSIYNEQFF. DNA for the CDR3: TGTGCCAGCAGCGTAGTTTTGGGACGGACTAGTATCTACAATGAGCAGTTCTTC.

The chain joins TRBV6-1 to TRBJ2-7; D remains ambiguous. The CDR3 contains 11 residues. The germline V gene has CDR1 MNHNS and CDR2 SASEGT. The germline V and J ends were trimmed by 11 bases and 7 bases, with 15 bases remaining between them. Here the CDR3 reads CASGWDGEQYF. The CDR3 nucleotides are TGTGCCTCAGGCTGGGATGGGGAGCAGTACTTC.

This rearrangement joins TRBV7-2 to TRBJ2-5; possibly TRBD1 for D (6 bases). The CDR3 spans 14 residues. Per germline, CDR1 SGHTA and CDR2 FQGNSA. V gave up 7 bases and J gave up 9 bases, with 21 bases separating them. The DNA of the CDR3 is TGTGCCAGCAACGGAGACAGGCTCCAAGGGGCCCAGTACTTC. Protein product: CASNGDRLQGAQYF.

J is TRBJ1-5 and V is TRBV28, with 8 bases identical to TRBD1. Germline V lookup: CDR1 MDHEN, CDR2 SYDVKM. CDR3 length: 15 amino acids. Trimming removed 8 bases from V and 3 bases from J; junction bases left unmatched: 9. The CDR3 reads CASGTMDRDNQPQHF. CDR3 DNA sequence: TGTGCCAGCGGAACGATGGACAGGGACAATCAGCCCCAGCATTTT. Full variable domain (remainder filled in from reference TRBV28 and TRBJ1-5): DVKVTQSSRYLVKRTGEKVFLECVQDMDHENMFWYRQDPGLGLRLIYFSYDVKMKEKGDIPEGYSVSREKKERFSLILESASTNQTSMYLCASGTMDRDNQPQHFGDGTRLSIL.

The chain couples TRBV5-5 to TRBJ2-7; D gene ambiguous. Trimming removed 2 bases at V and 8 bases at J, with 14 bases between. The CDR3 loop spans 13 amino acids. CDR1 is SGHKS and CDR2 is YYEKEE in the germline V gene (reference sequence). CDR3 nucleotides: TGTGCCAGCAGCTTAGACCGACCTGGGAAGCAGTACTTC. Translation gives CASSLDRPGKQYF.

V and J are TRBV2 and TRBJ2-2; D unresolved. The V gene lost 2 bases and the J gene lost 9 bases, with 19 bases spanning the gap. The CDR3 spans 16 residues. From germline, CDR1 is SNHLY and CDR2 FYNNEI. The CDR3 here is CASSERSGLILRELFF. CDR3 DNA sequence: TGTGCCAGCAGTGAAAGGTCGGGTCTAATCTTAAGGGAGCTGTTTTTT.

Here the CDR3 reads CASSTARGNSYEQYF. CDR3 nucleotides: TGTGCCAGCAGCACCGCCAGGGGAAACTCCTACGAGCAGTACTTC. The chain joins TRBV5-4 to TRBJ2-7, with D perhaps matching TRBD1 (6 bases). Germline V CDR1 and CDR2: SGHNT, YYREEE (reference sequence). The CDR3 has 15 amino acids. The ends were cut back, 4 bases at V and 0 bases at J, with 14 bases in the middle.

The gene calls are TRBV6-1 and TRBJ2-7; D unclear. Germline-derived CDR1 and CDR2 are MNHNS and SASEGT. The germline V and J ends were trimmed by 5 bases and 2 bases, with 7 bases remaining between them. The CDR3 is made up of 12 amino acids. Here the CDR3 reads CASSNSPYEQYF. Written as DNA, the CDR3 is TGTGCCAGCAGTAACTCCCCCTACGAGCAGTACTTC.

This chain links TRBV6-5 with TRBJ1-2; D unclear. V was shortened by 0 bases and J by 7 bases, with 12 bases between the two germline ends. CDR3 length equals 14 residues. Germline V gene data show CDR1 as MNHEY and CDR2 as SVGAGI. Here the CDR3 reads CASSYSAPLGGYTF. The CDR3 bases are TGTGCCAGCAGTTACTCGGCCCCGCTGGGTGGCTACACCTTC.

CDR3 protein: CAIQGGSYGYTF. CDR3 DNA sequence: TGTGCCATCCAGGGAGGTTCCTATGGCTACACCTTC. The rearrangement uses TRBV10-3 and TRBJ1-2; D may be TRBD1 (5 bases). Germline V gene data show CDR1 as ENHRY and CDR2 as SYGVKD. The CDR3 extends over 12 amino acids. Trimming cost V 8 bases and J 4 bases, with 11 bases left between them.

The CDR3 nucleotides are TGTGCCAGTAGTATGCGGGGTCCCGCATTTTCTTCTGCAGATACGCAGTATTTT. The encoded protein is CASSMRGPAFSSADTQYF. The rearrangement uses TRBV19 and TRBJ2-3, with D possibly being TRBD2 (6 bases). Trimming stripped 3 bases from V and 4 bases from J, with 23 bases between. Germline V gene data show CDR1 as LNHDA and CDR2 as SQIVND (reference sequence). The CDR3 length is 18 residues.

The chain uses TRBV9 and TRBJ2-5; no definite D call. Trimming shortened V by 4 bases and J by 5 bases, and 12 bases separated the two germline ends. Germline V gives CDR1 SGDLS, CDR2 YYNGEE. This CDR3 comprises 13 residues. Here the CDR3 DNA reads TGTGCCAGCAGCCCGACGGGTTGGGAGACCCAGTACTTC. Protein sequence: CASSPTGWETQYF.

The chain links TRBV5-5 to TRBJ2-7; D gene ambiguous. The V and J ends lost 4 bases and 0 bases respectively, with 17 bases between them. Germline V gene lookup returns CDR1 SGHKS and CDR2 YYEKEE (reference sequence). CDR3 length equals 16 residues. The CDR3 loop is CASSRFQPESSYEQYF. CDR3 nucleotides: TGTGCCAGCAGCAGATTTCAGCCGGAAAGCTCCTACGAGCAGTACTTC.